The T cell receptor beta chain under discussion was sequenced for a study of CD8+CD57+ T cells in acquired aplastic anemia. Across the whole study: DNA recovered from sorted CD4+ and CD8+ cells had a mean of 3.2 ug. Overall study findings and caveats: CD8+ Simpson's diversity did not differ significantly between patients and controls. Patients and controls turned out to have approximately 29 CD8+ CDR3 sequences in common.

This clonotype was picked up one time. Its antigen is unidentified. V gave up 2 bases and J gave up 0 bases, with 4 bases separating them. Germline assignment: CDR1 SEHNR and CDR2 FQNEAQ (reference sequence). The CDR3 covers 13 residues. TCR beta VDJ and CDR3 profiling used genomic DNA as template. TCRdb re-analysed the reads in MiXCR, keeping a single row per CDR3 protein. Among 250,000 to 300,000 distinct CDR3 sequences, approximately 56% were seen once, and the ten largest hold roughly 8%. The specimen sequenced was sorted CD4+, CD8+, or CD8+CD57+ T cells (not recorded which) from PBMCs. The V and J genes are TRBV7-9 and TRBJ1-2; D gene uncertain. The source of this sequence is a human donor with severe aplastic anemia or a healthy control (not recorded which). The CDR3 sequence is CASSLSTNYGYTF. The CDR3 bases are TGTGCCAGCAGCTTAAGCACTAACTATGGCTACACCTTC.